Listed below are T cell receptor beta chains from one sample, sequenced in a study of response to subunit inactivated influenza vaccine. TCRdb itself ran the RT-PCR reads through MiXCR, one entry per CDR3 protein. The sample lists about 540,000 distinct CDR3 sequences; 20% to 25% were seen once. Another study also made use of these data, one on T cells expressing NK-cell markers.

Sample: CD4+ T cells sorted from PBMCs, taken 11 to 12 days after vaccination. Receptors originate from a man aged 50 or older who received an inactivated influenza vaccine. Each CDR3 is given with its conserved first and last residue. Each record gives: D gene, V gene, clone size, J gene, CDR3 length, CDR3 DNA, CDR3 protein. D genes are given only for firm matches. The size field is filled for only some rows; it gives once, few, many or a size class.

d_call: TRBD2; v_call: TRBV20-1; clone_size: many; j_call: TRBJ2-1; cdr3_length: 12; cdr3_nt: TGCAGCAGCGGGAGGGCCGTCTATGAGCAGTTCTTC; cdr3_aa: CSSGRAVYEQFF
d_call: -; v_call: TRBV10-3; clone_size: -; j_call: TRBJ1-5; cdr3_length: 13; cdr3_nt: TGTGCCACCCGAGGGGAGGGGGATCAGCCCCAGCATTTT; cdr3_aa: CATRGEGDQPQHF
d_call: TRBD2; v_call: TRBV7-8; clone_size: few; j_call: TRBJ2-3; cdr3_length: 14; cdr3_nt: TGTGCCAGCCGGAGCGGGAGAGTCCCGGATACGCAGTATTTT; cdr3_aa: CASRSGRVPDTQYF
d_call: -; v_call: TRBV2; clone_size: -; j_call: TRBJ1-1; cdr3_length: 14; cdr3_nt: TGTGCCAGCAGTGGCTACGCTCTGAACACTGAAGCTTTCTTT; cdr3_aa: CASSGYALNTEAFF
d_call: TRBD1; v_call: TRBV7-9; clone_size: many; j_call: TRBJ2-7; cdr3_length: 13; cdr3_nt: TGTGCCAGCAGCTTAACAGGGGGCTTCGGGCAGTACTTC; cdr3_aa: CASSLTGGFGQYF
d_call: -; v_call: TRBV20-1; clone_size: many; j_call: TRBJ1-4; cdr3_length: 14; cdr3_nt: TGCAGTGCTAGAGATACGGGACGGGGTGAAAAACTGTTTTTT; cdr3_aa: CSARDTGRGEKLFF
d_call: -; v_call: TRBV12-3/TRBV12-4; clone_size: -; j_call: TRBJ2-4; cdr3_length: 15; cdr3_nt: TGTGCCAGCAGTCCGCCGCGGGTGGGTAACGACATTCAGTACTTC; cdr3_aa: CASSPPRVGNDIQYF
d_call: -; v_call: TRBV6-4; clone_size: -; j_call: TRBJ2-1; cdr3_length: 13; cdr3_nt: TGTGCCAGCAGTGCTGAGGTCCTCGGTGAGCAGTTCTTC; cdr3_aa: CASSAEVLGEQFF
d_call: -; v_call: TRBV7-8; clone_size: -; j_call: TRBJ1-1; cdr3_length: 14; cdr3_nt: TGTGCCAGCATATTGGGGGGGGCGAACACTGAAGCTTTCTTT; cdr3_aa: CASILGGANTEAFF
d_call: TRBD2; v_call: TRBV20-1; clone_size: few; j_call: TRBJ2-7; cdr3_length: 15; cdr3_nt: TGCAGTGCTAGATTCGGGCTAGCGGGGATCTACGAGCAGTACTTC; cdr3_aa: CSARFGLAGIYEQYF
d_call: -; v_call: TRBV10-3; clone_size: few; j_call: TRBJ2-2; cdr3_length: 14; cdr3_nt: TGTGCCATCAGTGAGTCTGGCTACACCGGGGAGCTGTTTTTT; cdr3_aa: CAISESGYTGELFF
d_call: -; v_call: TRBV11-1; clone_size: -; j_call: TRBJ2-3; cdr3_length: 16; cdr3_nt: TGTGCCAGCAGCTTAGAGTACCGGACTACCACAGATACGCAGTATTTT; cdr3_aa: CASSLEYRTTTDTQYF
d_call: TRBD1; v_call: TRBV2; clone_size: -; j_call: TRBJ2-5; cdr3_length: 14; cdr3_nt: TGTGCCAGCAGGAGGGACAGGCCACAAGAGACCCAGTACTTC; cdr3_aa: CASRRDRPQETQYF
d_call: -; v_call: TRBV20-1; clone_size: few; j_call: TRBJ2-7; cdr3_length: 14; cdr3_nt: TGCAGTGCTACGAGGGACTCCCTTTCCTACGAGCAGTACTTC; cdr3_aa: CSATRDSLSYEQYF
d_call: -; v_call: TRBV4-3; clone_size: -; j_call: TRBJ2-1; cdr3_length: 14; cdr3_nt: TGCGCCAGCAGCCTGGGGAGTAACGGGAATGAGCAGTTCTTC; cdr3_aa: CASSLGSNGNEQFF
d_call: TRBD2; v_call: TRBV2; clone_size: -; j_call: TRBJ2-2; cdr3_length: 15; cdr3_nt: TGTGCCAGCAGTGTCAGCGGGAGGAACACCGGGGAGCTGTTTTTT; cdr3_aa: CASSVSGRNTGELFF
d_call: -; v_call: TRBV2; clone_size: few; j_call: TRBJ2-5; cdr3_length: 12; cdr3_nt: TGTGCCAGCAGTGAACTCCCTGAGACCCAGTACTTC; cdr3_aa: CASSELPETQYF
d_call: -; v_call: TRBV6-2/TRBV6-3; clone_size: -; j_call: TRBJ2-1; cdr3_length: 17; cdr3_nt: TGTGCCAGCAGTTACTCCCGAGAAATAGCGGCCTACAATGAGCAGTTCTTC; cdr3_aa: CASSYSREIAAYNEQFF
d_call: TRBD2; v_call: TRBV29-1; clone_size: few; j_call: TRBJ2-3; cdr3_length: 14; cdr3_nt: TGCAGCGCGGCGGGGGGATCTAGCACAGATACGCAGTATTTT; cdr3_aa: CSAAGGSSTDTQYF
d_call: -; v_call: TRBV20-1; clone_size: -; j_call: TRBJ2-7; cdr3_length: 14; cdr3_nt: TGCAGTGCTTCGCGTACCGGCACTCCCTACGAGCAGTACTTC; cdr3_aa: CSASRTGTPYEQYF
d_call: -; v_call: TRBV12-3/TRBV12-4; clone_size: few; j_call: TRBJ1-3; cdr3_length: 11; cdr3_nt: TGTGCCAGCAGTCGGACGAGCACCATATATTTT; cdr3_aa: CASSRTSTIYF
d_call: -; v_call: TRBV10-3; clone_size: -; j_call: TRBJ2-5; cdr3_length: 14; cdr3_nt: TGTGCCATCAGTGAGTCGGGCGCAGAAGAGACCCAGTACTTC; cdr3_aa: CAISESGAEETQYF
d_call: -; v_call: TRBV4-3; clone_size: -; j_call: TRBJ1-4; cdr3_length: 13; cdr3_nt: TGCGCCAGCAGCCAAGATCGAGGGTCTTATCTGTTTTTT; cdr3_aa: CASSQDRGSYLFF
d_call: TRBD1; v_call: TRBV5-1; clone_size: few; j_call: TRBJ1-1; cdr3_length: 15; cdr3_nt: TGCGCCAGCAGCTGGTCGACAGGGACGAACACTGAAGCTTTCTTT; cdr3_aa: CASSWSTGTNTEAFF
d_call: -; v_call: TRBV5-1; clone_size: few; j_call: TRBJ2-5; cdr3_length: 15; cdr3_nt: TGCGCCAGCAGCTTGACCACTGTCAAGCAAGAGACCCAGTACTTC; cdr3_aa: CASSLTTVKQETQYF
d_call: TRBD2; v_call: TRBV12-3/TRBV12-4; clone_size: few; j_call: TRBJ2-3; cdr3_length: 20; cdr3_nt: TGTGCCAGCAGTTTCGTGAGTGGCGGGGGGCCTCGAATTGAACGGAATACGCAGTATTTT; cdr3_aa: CASSFVSGGGPRIERNTQYF
d_call: TRBD2; v_call: TRBV5-1; clone_size: -; j_call: TRBJ2-5; cdr3_length: 14; cdr3_nt: TGCGCCAGCAGCTTGGCACGACCGGGAGGGACCCAGTACTTC; cdr3_aa: CASSLARPGGTQYF
d_call: TRBD1; v_call: TRBV7-8; clone_size: -; j_call: TRBJ2-1; cdr3_length: 15; cdr3_nt: TGTGCCAGCAGCGGTGGGACAGGCCCTTACAATGAGAAGTTCTTC; cdr3_aa: CASSGGTGPYNEKFF
d_call: -; v_call: TRBV16; clone_size: many; j_call: TRBJ1-5; cdr3_length: 15; cdr3_nt: TGTGCCAGCAGCCGCCAGGACAGCCTCAATCAGCCCCAGCATTTT; cdr3_aa: CASSRQDSLNQPQHF
d_call: TRBD1; v_call: TRBV10-1; clone_size: few; j_call: TRBJ2-2; cdr3_length: 13; cdr3_nt: TGCGCCAGCAGCAGGGGGATAAACGGGGAGCTGTTTTTT; cdr3_aa: CASSRGINGELFF